The rows below give T cell receptor beta chains drawn from one sample of a study of Ad26.COV2.S vaccination and SARS-CoV-2 variants. The table came from immunoSEQ multiplex PCR; TCRdb's copy has only in-frame clones and leaves some out. The sample records about 240,000 clones, roughly 90% being singletons. The starting material was peripheral blood, obtained in a trial of Ad26.COV2.S vaccine versus placebo. Receptor source: a person between 18 and 65 years old who received the Ad26.COV2.S COVID-19 vaccine or a placebo. Both conserved end residues are part of each CDR3. The D gene is left open where the match is weak. Expanded clones are given a class, and other clones once, few, many or no size at all.

v_gene,j_gene,d_gene,abundance,CDR3nt,CDR3aa
TRBV7-2,TRBJ2-7,.,few,TGTGCCAGCAGCTTAGACTACGAGCAGTACTTC,CASSLDYEQYF
TRBV15,TRBJ2-1,.,.,TGTGCCACCAGCAGAGGTGTCCAGAGCTCCTACAATGAGCAGTTCTTC,CATSRGVQSSYNEQFF
TRBV9,TRBJ1-3,.,.,TGTGCCAGCAGCGTAGACCCGAGCTCTGGAAACACCATATATTTT,CASSVDPSSGNTIYF
TRBV20-1,TRBJ2-7,.,.,TGCAGTGCTAGTGAACCGACTTGGTACGAGCAGTACTTC,CSASEPTWYEQYF
TRBV20-1,TRBJ2-1,.,.,TGCAGTGCTTATAGAGATGAGCAGTTCTTC,CSAYRDEQFF
TRBV23-1,TRBJ1-6,TRBD1,.,TGCGCCAGCAGTCACACCGACAGGGGGGATTCACCCCTCCACTTT,CASSHTDRGDSPLHF
TRBV18,TRBJ2-5,.,once,TGTGCCAGCTCACCGCGCAACGGGCTCGCGAGAGAGACCCAGTACTTC,CASSPRNGLARETQYF
TRBV27,TRBJ1-2,.,few,TGTGCCAGCAGCAGCGTTGGACACTATGGCTACACCTTC,CASSSVGHYGYTF
TRBV11-3,TRBJ2-6,TRBD2,.,TGTGCCAGCAGCTTAGCCCCGCCCGGGAGGGCCTCTGGGGCCAACGTCCTGACTTTC,CASSLAPPGRASGANVLTF
TRBV3-1/TRBV3-2,TRBJ1-1,.,.,TGTGCCAGCAGCCAGACCGGGGCTCTCCTCAACACTGAAGCTTTCTTT,CASSQTGALLNTEAFF
TRBV19,TRBJ2-1,.,.,TGTGCCAGTAGTATTTTGGCAGGGGACCCCAATGAGCAGTTCTTC,CASSILAGDPNEQFF
TRBV6-1,TRBJ1-2,.,.,TGTGCCAGCAGTGAAGGAAGGGTTGGGGGCTACACCTTC,CASSEGRVGGYTF
TRBV18,TRBJ2-2,.,.,TGTGCCAGCTCACCACGAGGGGTTCCCGGGGAGCTGTTTTTT,CASSPRGVPGELFF
TRBV6-2/TRBV6-3,TRBJ1-1,.,.,TGTGCCAGCAGCCAGCACACAGAGAGAGAAGCTTTCTTT,CASSQHTEREAFF
TRBV9,TRBJ2-7,.,.,TGTGCCAGCAGCACAAGAGATGGGGTTTACGAGCAGTACTTC,CASSTRDGVYEQYF
TRBV19,TRBJ1-1,.,once,TGTGCCAGTAGTCTCCGGACGGACATGAACACTGAAGCTTTCTTT,CASSLRTDMNTEAFF